A selection of T cell receptor beta chains follows, all from one sample in a study of early T cells in non-severe SARS-CoV-2 infection. TCRdb called the 5' RACE reads again in MiXCR, with one record for every CDR3 protein. This table holds 60,000 to 75,000 distinct CDR3 sequences, 12% found once. The specimen was whole blood. Source of these receptors: an adult who was a healthcare worker with PCR-confirmed SARS-CoV-2 infection or an uninfected control (not recorded which). Both conserved end residues are part of each CDR3. D genes are given only for firm matches. Clone size, where shown, is once, few, many, or a class for clones that have expanded.

abundance: -; j_gene: TRBJ1-3; d_gene: -; v_gene: TRBV7-8; CDR3nt: TGTGCCAGCAGCTCCCGGGTGGTCGGGTCTGGAAACACCATATATTTT; CDR3aa: CASSSRVVGSGNTIYF
abundance: -; j_gene: TRBJ1-2; d_gene: TRBD1; v_gene: TRBV27; CDR3nt: TGTGCCAGCAGTAACAGGGGGCCGCGGGGCTACACCTTC; CDR3aa: CASSNRGPRGYTF
abundance: -; j_gene: TRBJ2-1; d_gene: -; v_gene: TRBV14; CDR3nt: TGTGCCAGCAGAGCAGGGCGGGGAGCCTACAATGAGCAGTTCTTC; CDR3aa: CASRAGRGAYNEQFF
abundance: many; j_gene: TRBJ2-2; d_gene: -; v_gene: TRBV12-3/TRBV12-4; CDR3nt: TGTGCCAGCAGTCTAGAGTTCGGGGAGCTGTTTTTT; CDR3aa: CASSLEFGELFF
abundance: few; j_gene: TRBJ2-3; d_gene: -; v_gene: TRBV9; CDR3nt: TGTGCCAGCAGCCTTTACGACTCCACAGATACGCAGTATTTT; CDR3aa: CASSLYDSTDTQYF
abundance: many; j_gene: TRBJ2-7; d_gene: -; v_gene: TRBV7-6; CDR3nt: TGTGCCAGCAGCTTATACAGGGAAGGAGAGCAGTACTTC; CDR3aa: CASSLYREGEQYF
abundance: many; j_gene: TRBJ1-1; d_gene: -; v_gene: TRBV7-2; CDR3nt: TGTGCCAGCAGCTTAAGGCAGGGGACTGAAGCTTTCTTT; CDR3aa: CASSLRQGTEAFF
abundance: -; j_gene: TRBJ2-1; d_gene: -; v_gene: TRBV6-2/TRBV6-3; CDR3nt: TGTGCCAGCACCCGCGGGCGGGGTTACAATGAGCAGTTCTTC; CDR3aa: CASTRGRGYNEQFF
abundance: -; j_gene: TRBJ2-2; d_gene: -; v_gene: TRBV6-1; CDR3nt: TGTGCCAGCAGGATAGCAAGCGGGAACACCGGGGAGCTGTTTTTT; CDR3aa: CASRIASGNTGELFF
abundance: -; j_gene: TRBJ2-7; d_gene: TRBD1; v_gene: TRBV6-1; CDR3nt: TGTGCCAGCAGTGAACAACAGGGGTCCTACGAGCAGTACTTC; CDR3aa: CASSEQQGSYEQYF
abundance: many; j_gene: TRBJ1-2; d_gene: TRBD1; v_gene: TRBV12-3/TRBV12-4; CDR3nt: TGTGCCATAAGGGGACAGGGTGCGGCTAACTATGGCTACACCTTC; CDR3aa: CAIRGQGAANYGYTF
abundance: few; j_gene: TRBJ1-5; d_gene: TRBD1; v_gene: TRBV6-2/TRBV6-3; CDR3nt: TGTGCCAGCAGCACGGACAGGGGAGACAATCAGCCCCAGCATTTT; CDR3aa: CASSTDRGDNQPQHF
abundance: many; j_gene: TRBJ2-3; d_gene: TRBD1; v_gene: TRBV29-1; CDR3nt: TGCAGCGTCAGTACCGGGACAGGTTTAGCAGATACGCAGTATTTT; CDR3aa: CSVSTGTGLADTQYF
abundance: -; j_gene: TRBJ1-1; d_gene: TRBD1; v_gene: TRBV20-1; CDR3nt: TGCAGCGCGCGACAGGGTCTGAACACTGAAGCTTTCTTT; CDR3aa: CSARQGLNTEAFF
abundance: many; j_gene: TRBJ2-1; d_gene: TRBD2; v_gene: TRBV9; CDR3nt: TGTGCCAGCAGCCCAGGACTAGCGGGGGTCATATACAATGAGCAGTTCTTC; CDR3aa: CASSPGLAGVIYNEQFF
abundance: many; j_gene: TRBJ2-7; d_gene: -; v_gene: TRBV18; CDR3nt: TGTGCCAGCTCACCAGGTCTTCAGACGGACCCTTACGAGCAGTACTTC; CDR3aa: CASSPGLQTDPYEQYF
abundance: many; j_gene: TRBJ1-4; d_gene: -; v_gene: TRBV7-9; CDR3nt: TGTGCCAGCAGCAATAATGAAAAACTGTTTTTT; CDR3aa: CASSNNEKLFF
abundance: -; j_gene: TRBJ2-7; d_gene: -; v_gene: TRBV6-6; CDR3nt: TGTGCCAGCAATCGAGGCAGCGCCTACGAGCAGTACTTC; CDR3aa: CASNRGSAYEQYF
abundance: many; j_gene: TRBJ2-5; d_gene: -; v_gene: TRBV20-1; CDR3nt: TGCAGTGCTAGAAAGGCTAACCAAGAGACCCAGTACTTC; CDR3aa: CSARKANQETQYF
abundance: many; j_gene: TRBJ2-1; d_gene: -; v_gene: TRBV12-3/TRBV12-4; CDR3nt: TGTGCCAGCAGTTTATCCAATGAGCAGTTCTTC; CDR3aa: CASSLSNEQFF
abundance: few; j_gene: TRBJ2-2; d_gene: -; v_gene: TRBV14; CDR3nt: TGTGCCAGCAGCCAAGTAGGGATTCCAACCGGGGAGCTGTTTTTT; CDR3aa: CASSQVGIPTGELFF
abundance: few; j_gene: TRBJ2-3; d_gene: -; v_gene: TRBV29-1; CDR3nt: TGCAGCGTTGAAGGGGATCTCACAGATACGCAGTATTTT; CDR3aa: CSVEGDLTDTQYF
abundance: few; j_gene: TRBJ2-1; d_gene: TRBD2; v_gene: TRBV5-1; CDR3nt: TGCGCCAGCGCGAGCGGGGGGGCCGACAATGAGCAGTTCTTC; CDR3aa: CASASGGADNEQFF
abundance: few; j_gene: TRBJ1-4; d_gene: -; v_gene: TRBV25-1; CDR3nt: TGTGCCAGCAGTGATCCGGGATATAATGAAAAACTGTTTTTT; CDR3aa: CASSDPGYNEKLFF
abundance: few; j_gene: TRBJ2-3; d_gene: -; v_gene: TRBV19; CDR3nt: TGTGCCAGTAGTTCGGTTTGGGGAACTAGCACAGATACGCAGTATTTT; CDR3aa: CASSSVWGTSTDTQYF
abundance: many; j_gene: TRBJ2-2; d_gene: -; v_gene: TRBV7-6; CDR3nt: TGTGCCAGCAGCTTAGTCGGCAGCCCGAACACCGGGGAGCTGTTTTTT; CDR3aa: CASSLVGSPNTGELFF
abundance: -; j_gene: TRBJ2-3; d_gene: -; v_gene: TRBV6-6; CDR3nt: TGTGCCAGCAGTTACTCAGGCGGGACCAGCACAGATACGCAGTATTTT; CDR3aa: CASSYSGGTSTDTQYF
abundance: -; j_gene: TRBJ1-1; d_gene: -; v_gene: TRBV5-6; CDR3nt: TGTGCCAGCAGCCGGGGGCTCAGGGAAAACTCTGAAGCTTTCTTT; CDR3aa: CASSRGLRENSEAFF
abundance: -; j_gene: TRBJ1-2; d_gene: -; v_gene: TRBV6-2/TRBV6-3; CDR3nt: TGTGCCAGCAGTTCCCCCCGGGTCGTCTATGGCTACACCTTC; CDR3aa: CASSSPRVVYGYTF
abundance: many; j_gene: TRBJ1-1; d_gene: -; v_gene: TRBV29-1; CDR3nt: TGCAGCGCCGAACGGTCCGACACTGAAGCTTTCTTT; CDR3aa: CSAERSDTEAFF
abundance: many; j_gene: TRBJ1-5; d_gene: -; v_gene: TRBV30; CDR3nt: TGTGCCTGGAGTGTACCAGGGCTAACTAATGGGCCCCAGCATTTT; CDR3aa: CAWSVPGLTNGPQHF
abundance: many; j_gene: TRBJ2-1; d_gene: -; v_gene: TRBV5-1; CDR3nt: TGCGCCAGCAGCTTGGGACAGCCTTCCTACAATGAGCAGTTCTTC; CDR3aa: CASSLGQPSYNEQFF
abundance: many; j_gene: TRBJ2-5; d_gene: -; v_gene: TRBV20-1; CDR3nt: TGCAGTGCCGGGGTATCGTTCCAAGAGACCCAGTACTTC; CDR3aa: CSAGVSFQETQYF
abundance: many; j_gene: TRBJ2-5; d_gene: -; v_gene: TRBV20-1; CDR3nt: TGCAGTTTGCCCCGAGAGGGTTTTGGGCAAGAGACCCAGTACTTC; CDR3aa: CSLPREGFGQETQYF
abundance: -; j_gene: TRBJ1-1; d_gene: -; v_gene: TRBV18; CDR3nt: TGTGCCAGCTCACCAGGGCAGCCTACGAACACTGAAGCTTTCTTT; CDR3aa: CASSPGQPTNTEAFF
abundance: few; j_gene: TRBJ2-3; d_gene: TRBD2; v_gene: TRBV20-1; CDR3nt: TGCAGTGCTAGGTCCGATAGACTAGCGGGAGGGCTGGGGCCGCAGTATTTT; CDR3aa: CSARSDRLAGGLGPQYF
abundance: many; j_gene: TRBJ1-2; d_gene: TRBD1; v_gene: TRBV5-5; CDR3nt: TGTGCCAGCAGCTTTGCACAGGGGCCCTATGGCTACACCTTC; CDR3aa: CASSFAQGPYGYTF
abundance: -; j_gene: TRBJ2-3; d_gene: TRBD2; v_gene: TRBV24-1; CDR3nt: TGTGCCACCAGTGACATAGCGGGGACCACAGATACGCAGTATTTT; CDR3aa: CATSDIAGTTDTQYF
abundance: few; j_gene: TRBJ1-2; d_gene: -; v_gene: TRBV7-2; CDR3nt: TGTGCCAGCGGATACAGGGTAGTGTCACTAGATGGCTACACCTTC; CDR3aa: CASGYRVVSLDGYTF
abundance: many; j_gene: TRBJ1-1; d_gene: TRBD1; v_gene: TRBV30; CDR3nt: TGTGCCGAACGACAGGGAGCGACTGAAGCTTTCTTT; CDR3aa: CAERQGATEAFF
abundance: -; j_gene: TRBJ2-7; d_gene: -; v_gene: TRBV12-5; CDR3nt: TGTGCTAGTGGTTTCCCGGAGGGCGAGCAGTACTTC; CDR3aa: CASGFPEGEQYF
abundance: -; j_gene: TRBJ2-7; d_gene: -; v_gene: TRBV7-2; CDR3nt: TGTGCCAGCAGCTTAGCCGGGACGCCTCCCTACGAGCAGTACTTC; CDR3aa: CASSLAGTPPYEQYF
abundance: -; j_gene: TRBJ1-1; d_gene: -; v_gene: TRBV5-1; CDR3nt: TGCGCCAGCAGCTTGGCCAGGGGGAACACTGAAGCTTTCTTT; CDR3aa: CASSLARGNTEAFF
abundance: many; j_gene: TRBJ2-7; d_gene: -; v_gene: TRBV21-1; CDR3nt: TGTGCCAGCAGCAAAATCAACATCTTTTTCGAGCAGTACTTC; CDR3aa: CASSKINIFFEQYF
abundance: once; j_gene: TRBJ1-2; d_gene: -; v_gene: TRBV6-6; CDR3nt: TGTGCCAGCAGTTACAGTGGGTATGGCTACACCTTC; CDR3aa: CASSYSGYGYTF